This TCR beta chain was identified in a study of T cells of healthy individuals. TCRdb itself ran the 5' RACE reads through MiXCR, one entry per CDR3 protein. The sample includes over 95,000 distinct CDR3 sequences, 17% of them seen just once. V dropped 2 bases and J dropped 4 bases, with 11 bases sitting between them. Germline assignment: CDR1 MNHEY and CDR2 SMNVEV (reference sequence). The CDR3 has 14 residues. The chain uses TRBV27 and TRBJ1-1, with D unresolved. The receptor comes from a human donor in good health. CDR3 DNA: TGTGCCAGCAGTTTAGAGGATACACTCACTGAAGCTTTCTTT. It codes for CASSLEDTLTEAFF.